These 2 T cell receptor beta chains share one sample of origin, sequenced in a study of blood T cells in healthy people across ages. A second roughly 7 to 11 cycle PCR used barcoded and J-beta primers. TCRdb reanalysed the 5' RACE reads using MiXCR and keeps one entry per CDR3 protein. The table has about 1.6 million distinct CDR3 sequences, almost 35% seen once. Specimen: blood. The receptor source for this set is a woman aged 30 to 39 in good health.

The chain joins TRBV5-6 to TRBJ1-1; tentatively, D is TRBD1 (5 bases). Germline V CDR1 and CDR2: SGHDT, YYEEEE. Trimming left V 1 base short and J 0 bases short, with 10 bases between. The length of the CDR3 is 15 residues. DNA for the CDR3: TGTGCCAGCAGCTTGAAACAGGCGTTGAACACTGAAGCTTTCTTT. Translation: CASSLKQALNTEAFF.

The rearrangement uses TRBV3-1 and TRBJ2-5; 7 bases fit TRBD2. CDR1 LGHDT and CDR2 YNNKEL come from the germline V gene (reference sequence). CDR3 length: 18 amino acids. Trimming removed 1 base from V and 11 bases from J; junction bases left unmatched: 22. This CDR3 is CASSQAPPTSEVHIGQYF. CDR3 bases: TGTGCCAGCAGCCAAGCCCCACCTACTAGCGAGGTACATATCGGGCAGTACTTC.